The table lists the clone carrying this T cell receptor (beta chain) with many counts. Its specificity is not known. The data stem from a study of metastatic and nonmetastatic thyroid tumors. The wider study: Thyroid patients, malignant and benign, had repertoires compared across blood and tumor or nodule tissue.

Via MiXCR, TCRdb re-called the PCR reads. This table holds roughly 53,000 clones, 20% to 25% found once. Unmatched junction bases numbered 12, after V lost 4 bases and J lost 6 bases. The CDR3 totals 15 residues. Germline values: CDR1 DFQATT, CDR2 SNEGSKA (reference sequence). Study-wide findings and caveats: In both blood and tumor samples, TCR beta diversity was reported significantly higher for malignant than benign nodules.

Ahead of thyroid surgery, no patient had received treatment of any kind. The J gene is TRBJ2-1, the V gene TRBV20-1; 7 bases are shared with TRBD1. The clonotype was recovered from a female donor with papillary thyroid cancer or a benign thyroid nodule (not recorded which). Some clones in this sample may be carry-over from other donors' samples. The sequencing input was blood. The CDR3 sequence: CSATQQGTGPNEQFF. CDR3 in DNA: TGCAGTGCTACGCAACAGGGGACGGGGCCCAATGAGCAGTTCTTC.